These 2 T cell receptor beta chains were sequenced from one sample in a study of naive and memory T cell subsets. The beta constant-region primer was an equimolar mix of two oligonucleotides covering TRBC1 and TRBC2. Ligated cDNA was amplified by four rounds of PCR with nested alpha and beta constant-region primers and SP2. TCRdb analysed the UMI-ligation and nested PCR reads with MiXCR anew, one entry per CDR3 protein. The table lists around 18,000 distinct CDR3 sequences, roughly 8.4% of them singletons. Sequencing was performed on central memory CD8+ T cells from blood. Every receptor here comes from a human donor in good health.

In its sample, this clonotype was seen many times. The rearrangement joins TRBV19 to TRBJ2-1; D gene unclear. Germline CDR1 and CDR2: LNHDA and SQIVND (reference sequence). CDR3 length: 8 residues. Trimming removed 9 bases at V and 6 bases at J, with 0 bases between. CDR3 protein: CASNEQFF. The CDR3 DNA is TGTGCCAGCAATGAGCAGTTCTTC.

This clonotype was picked up a small number of times. A much larger clone lies a single base off, so this may be a read error. DNA of the CDR3: TGCAGCGTTAAGGGCGCGGACTACGAGCAGTACTTC. This sequence encodes CSVKGADYEQYF. V and J are TRBV29-1 and TRBJ2-7; no reliable D call. CDR1 SQVTM and CDR2 ANQGSEA come from the germline V gene. Deletions cut 5 bases from V and 3 bases from J, with 11 bases between. This CDR3 has 12 amino acids.